Listed below are T cell receptor beta chains from one sample, sequenced in a study of T cells after yellow fever vaccination. TCRdb recomputed calls from the 5' RACE reads with MiXCR, one row per CDR3 protein. The data contain roughly 330,000 distinct CDR3 sequences, about 6.6% of them singletons. The sequencing used PBMCs, collected around 45 days after the first yellow fever vaccination. Source of these receptors: a man younger than 35 who received the YFV17D yellow fever vaccine. CDR3s include the opening cysteine and the closing phenylalanine or tryptophan. A D gene is named only where the DNA matches it firmly. Part of the rows lack a size; the others show once, few, many or a class for expanded clones.

J,D,size,V,DNA,CDR3
TRBJ2-5,TRBD2,-,TRBV4-1,TGCGCCAGCAGCCCTGGGGGGCGGGGGGGCTTGGAGACCCAGTACTTC,CASSPGGRGGLETQYF
TRBJ2-2,-,-,TRBV5-1,TGCGCCAGCAGTCCTCCCCAGGGTTACACCGGGGAGCTGTTTTTT,CASSPPQGYTGELFF
TRBJ2-3,-,many,TRBV12-3/TRBV12-4,TGTGCCAGCAGTCCCGGGGTGAGCACAGATACGCAGTATTTT,CASSPGVSTDTQYF
TRBJ1-6,-,few,TRBV27,TGTGCCAGCAAGAATCAGCGTTCACCCCTCCACTTT,CASKNQRSPLHF
TRBJ2-1,TRBD2,few,TRBV7-3,TGTGCCAGCAGCACGGGACTACCCCATGAGCAGTTCTTC,CASSTGLPHEQFF
TRBJ2-3,TRBD1,-,TRBV30,TGTGCCTGGAGTCACGGGACAGCTAACACAGATACGCAGTATTTT,CAWSHGTANTDTQYF
TRBJ2-3,-,few,TRBV4-3,TGCGCCAGCAGCCAAGTTCTGACTAATGTAGATACGCAGTATTTT,CASSQVLTNVDTQYF
TRBJ1-1,-,many,TRBV5-1,TGCGCCAGCAGCTTGGTGGGGCCGATGAACACTGAAGCTTTCTTT,CASSLVGPMNTEAFF
TRBJ2-7,-,few,TRBV19,TGTGCCAGTAGCCGCGAGGCGCGAATCACGGGGGAGCAGTACTTC,CASSREARITGEQYF
TRBJ2-4,-,many,TRBV4-1,TGCGCCAGCAGCCAAGAAGGGGGAACCAAAAACATTCAGTACTTC,CASSQEGGTKNIQYF
TRBJ2-7,-,few,TRBV12-3/TRBV12-4,TGTGCCAGCAGTTATCTTACCTACGAGCAGTACTTC,CASSYLTYEQYF
TRBJ2-2,-,few,TRBV5-1,TGCGCCAGCAGCACAGACCCCAGGTTTGGGGTTCGAGACACCGGGGAGCTGTTTTTT,CASSTDPRFGVRDTGELFF
TRBJ2-5,TRBD2,many,TRBV20-1,TGCAGTGCCACCCCCCTCGCGGGGGGCGGCTCTGAGACCCAGTACTTC,CSATPLAGGGSETQYF
TRBJ2-1,-,few,TRBV20-1,TGCAGTGCTAGAGCCCCGGGCCCAGGTTTGGGGCATGAGCAGTTCTTC,CSARAPGPGLGHEQFF
TRBJ2-1,TRBD2,-,TRBV29-1,TGCAGCGTTGAGCGGGGGAATGAGCAGTTCTTC,CSVERGNEQFF
TRBJ2-3,TRBD1,few,TRBV6-5,TGTGCCAGCAGTTACGGGACAGGCACAGATACGCAGTATTTT,CASSYGTGTDTQYF
TRBJ2-5,TRBD1,-,TRBV28,TGTGCCAGCAGTTTTCGAGACAGGGGGCGAGAGACCCAGTACTTC,CASSFRDRGRETQYF
TRBJ1-6,-,-,TRBV20-1,TGCAGTGCGGAACAGGGCAACTCACCCCTCCACTTT,CSAEQGNSPLHF
TRBJ2-3,TRBD1,-,TRBV19,TGTGCCAGTAGTATGACAGGGTTGATCTCAGATACGCAGTATTTT,CASSMTGLISDTQYF
TRBJ1-1,-,few,TRBV6-5,TGTGCCAGCAGTTACTCGATAGGGGATGAAGCTTTCTTT,CASSYSIGDEAFF
TRBJ1-6,-,-,TRBV5-4,TGTGCCAGCAGCTTAGGGGGTGTATATAATTCACCCCTCCACTTT,CASSLGGVYNSPLHF